This T cell receptor beta chain comes out of a study of OX40 agonist ivuxolimab in advanced cancers. At the level of the study: While on treatment, patients had intravenous ivuxolimab at 0.01 to 10 mg/kg every 2 weeks. Partial responses occurred in three patients (one hepatocellular carcinoma, two cutaneous melanoma).

The table came from immunoSEQ multiplex PCR; TCRdb's copy has only in-frame clones and leaves some out. Of tens of thousands of clones in the sample, 87% were seen once. V lost 3 bases to trimming and J lost 7 bases; unmatched junction nucleotides: 10. Germline V CDR1 and CDR2: MGHDK, SYGVNS. The CDR3 totals 16 residues. The TCR comes from an adult with an advanced solid tumor such as melanoma, head and neck, liver or kidney cancer. The input for sequencing was CD4+ or CD8+ T cells sorted from blood, taken in a trial of the OX40 agonist ivuxolimab. The chain combines TRBV25-1 with TRBJ2-1; 9 bases align to TRBD1. CDR3 nucleotide sequence: TGTGCCAGCAGTGATCCCGGGACAGGGATCCCAAATGAGCAGTTCTTC. Residues: CASSDPGTGIPNEQFF.